This T cell receptor (beta chain) was sequenced for a study of T cell responses to AZD1222 COVID-19 vaccine. Method: immunoSEQ multiplex PCR; TCRdb's copy keeps in-frame clones and lacks some. The data show fewer than 130,000 clones, around nine tenths seen once. Broader study findings: At baseline, just 6 or 7 AZD1222 recipients tested seropositive. Sampling that yielded the repertoires occurred only after the peak T cell response. White British donors predominated, females outnumbered males, and clonal diversity was possibly underestimated.

With respect to this clone: The antigen remains undetermined.

This CDR3 has 14 amino acids. CDR1 is PRHDT, CDR2 FYEKMQ, per germline (reference sequence). V lost 7 bases to trimming and J lost 6 bases; unmatched junction nucleotides: 8. The sequencing here drew on peripheral blood, taken 28 days after the second AZD1222 dose. The sequence was collected from an adult who received the AZD1222 COVID-19 vaccine. The V call is TRBV13, the J call TRBJ1-1; TRBD1 matches 10 bases. The CDR3 protein is CASTRDRGYPEAFF. The CDR3 region has the DNA TGTGCCAGCACCAGGGACAGGGGTTATCCTGAAGCTTTCTTT.